This TCR beta chain was captured in a study of CD8+ T cells in alopecia areata. Across the study: Scoring of severity for treated patients was based on percentage of affected scalp area.

The CDR3 extends over 12 amino acids. CDR1 and CDR2 from the germline V gene are SQVTM and ANQGSEA. Trimming cost V 4 bases and J 4 bases, with 11 bases left between them. Details on this clone: Its antigen is unknown. The sample contains more than one DNA sequence encoding this CDR3.

The treatment is: oral pan-JAK inhibitor, 5-10 mg twice daily. Peripheral blood samples and lesional scalp punch biopsies were obtained from alopecia areata patients. Study results and limitations: It was lesional scalp, especially alopecia totalis/universalis, that showed higher clonality than normal scalp.

cDNA reverse transcribed from extracted RNA served as the sequencing template. This table comes from immunoSEQ multiplex PCR, and its TCRdb copy is limited to in-frame clones, with some not included. The table lists approximately 190,000 clones, 58% of them singletons. The starting material was CD4+ T cells sorted from blood, obtained at week 24, from a patient treated with tofacitinib. The rearrangement uses TRBV29-1 and TRBJ2-7, with D perhaps TRBD2 (6 bases). The source of this sequence is a human donor with alopecia areata. The CDR3 DNA is TGCAGCGTTGGAACAGGAGGGTACGAGCAGTACTTC. The encoded protein is CSVGTGGYEQYF.